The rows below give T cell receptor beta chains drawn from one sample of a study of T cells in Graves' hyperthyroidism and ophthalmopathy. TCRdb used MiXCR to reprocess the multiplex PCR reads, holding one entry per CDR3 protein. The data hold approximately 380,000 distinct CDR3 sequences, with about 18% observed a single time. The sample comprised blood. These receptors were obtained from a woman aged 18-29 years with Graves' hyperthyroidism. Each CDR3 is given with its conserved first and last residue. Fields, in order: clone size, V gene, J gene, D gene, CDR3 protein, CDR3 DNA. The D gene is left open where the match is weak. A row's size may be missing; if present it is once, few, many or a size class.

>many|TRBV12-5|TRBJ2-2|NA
CASGSGGTNTGELFF
TGTGCTAGTGGTTCTGGCGGGACGAACACCGGGGAGCTGTTTTTT
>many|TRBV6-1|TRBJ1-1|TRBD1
CASSPQGQGVTEAFF
TGTGCCAGCAGTCCACAGGGCCAGGGGGTCACTGAAGCTTTCTTT
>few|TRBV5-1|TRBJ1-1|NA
CASSLSGSPGEAFF
TGCGCCAGCAGCTTGTCCGGGAGTCCAGGTGAAGCTTTCTTT
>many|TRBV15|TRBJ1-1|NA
CATSRLGRDTEAFF
TGTGCCACCAGCAGATTGGGACGGGACACTGAAGCTTTCTTT
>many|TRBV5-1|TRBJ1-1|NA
CASSLVPSTVSGAFF
TGCGCCAGCAGCTTGGTACCGTCGACAGTCTCTGGAGCTTTCTTT
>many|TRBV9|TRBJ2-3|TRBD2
CASSPGVLAGVTDTQYF
TGTGCCAGCAGTCCGGGGGTCCTAGCGGGAGTCACAGATACGCAGTATTTT
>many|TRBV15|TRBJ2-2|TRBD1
CATSRDVGRGLTGELFF
TGTGCCACCAGCAGAGATGTGGGCAGGGGGCTGACCGGGGAGCTGTTTTTT
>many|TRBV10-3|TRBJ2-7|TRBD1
CAVSWQGVPVHLYEQYF
TGTGCCGTCTCGTGGCAGGGGGTGCCCGTTCACCTATACGAGCAGTACTTC
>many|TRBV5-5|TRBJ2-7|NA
CASLESPTYEQYF
TGTGCCAGCCTGGAGTCGCCGACCTACGAGCAGTACTTC
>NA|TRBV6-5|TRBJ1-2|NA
CASSYSIGGGYGYTF
TGTGCCAGCAGTTACTCGATTGGGGGCGGCTATGGCTACACCTTC
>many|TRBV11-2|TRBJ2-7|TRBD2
CASSFLAGGWYEQYF
TGTGCCAGCAGCTTCCTAGCGGGGGGGTGGTACGAGCAGTACTTC
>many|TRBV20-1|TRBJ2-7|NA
CSAREELISYEQYF
TGCAGTGCTAGAGAGGAACTTATCTCCTACGAGCAGTACTTC
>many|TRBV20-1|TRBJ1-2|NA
CSAREKGSYGGYTF
TGCAGTGCTAGAGAGAAGGGATCATATGGTGGCTACACCTTC
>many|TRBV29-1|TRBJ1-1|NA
CSVEGDGVNTEAFF
TGCAGCGTTGAAGGGGATGGTGTAAACACTGAAGCTTTCTTT
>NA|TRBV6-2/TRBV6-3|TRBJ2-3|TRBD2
CASSYSMNSGGGTDTQYF
TGTGCCAGCAGTTACTCGATGAACAGCGGGGGGGGCACAGATACGCAGTATTTT
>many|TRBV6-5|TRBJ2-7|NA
CASSSLDRLSSYEQYF
TGTGCCAGCAGTTCACTCGACAGGCTCTCTTCCTACGAGCAGTACTTC
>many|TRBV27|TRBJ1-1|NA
CASSFRQGEAFF
TGTGCCAGCAGTTTCAGGCAGGGTGAAGCTTTCTTT
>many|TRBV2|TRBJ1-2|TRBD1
CASRQGAPGYTF
TGTGCCAGCAGACAGGGGGCCCCTGGCTACACCTTC
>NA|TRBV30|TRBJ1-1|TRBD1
CACQTGVVNTEAFF
TGTGCCTGCCAGACAGGGGTGGTGAACACTGAAGCTTTCTTT
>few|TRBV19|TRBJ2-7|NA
CASSTLTRDAYEQYF
TGTGCCAGTAGTACTCTAACCAGGGACGCCTACGAGCAGTACTTC
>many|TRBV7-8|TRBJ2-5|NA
CASSSWDGQETQYF
TGTGCCAGCAGCTCTTGGGACGGACAAGAGACCCAGTACTTC
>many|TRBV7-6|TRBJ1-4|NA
CASSSGGSEKLFF
TGTGCCAGCAGCTCGGGGGGCAGTGAAAAACTGTTTTTT
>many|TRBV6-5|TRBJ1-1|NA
CASSYLEGNTKAFF
TGTGCCAGCAGTTATTTGGAAGGGAACACTAAAGCTTTCTTT
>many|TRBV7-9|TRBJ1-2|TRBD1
CASSYEQGDGYTF
TGTGCCAGCAGCTATGAGCAGGGGGATGGCTACACCTTC
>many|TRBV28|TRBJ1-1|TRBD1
CASSLLNRGTEAFF
TGTGCCAGCAGTTTACTCAACAGGGGTACTGAAGCTTTCTTT
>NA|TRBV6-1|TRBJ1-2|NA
CATRARFNYGYTF
TGTGCCACACGGGCGCGGTTTAACTATGGCTACACCTTC
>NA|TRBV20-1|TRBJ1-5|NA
CSARFSRDQPQHF
TGCAGTGCTAGATTTTCGAGGGATCAGCCCCAGCATTTT
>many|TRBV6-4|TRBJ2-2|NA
CASSDSKVSGELFF
TGTGCCAGCAGTGACTCGAAAGTCTCCGGGGAGCTGTTTTTT